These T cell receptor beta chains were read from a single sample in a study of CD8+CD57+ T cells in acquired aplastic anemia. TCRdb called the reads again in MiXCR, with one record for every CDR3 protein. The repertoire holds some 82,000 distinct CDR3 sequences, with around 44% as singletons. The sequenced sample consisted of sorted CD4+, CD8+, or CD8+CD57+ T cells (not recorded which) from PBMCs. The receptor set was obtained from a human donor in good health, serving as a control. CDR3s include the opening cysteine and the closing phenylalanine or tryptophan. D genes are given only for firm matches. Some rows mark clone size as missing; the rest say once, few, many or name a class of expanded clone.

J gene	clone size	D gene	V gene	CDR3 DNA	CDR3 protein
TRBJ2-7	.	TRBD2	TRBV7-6	TGTGCCAGCACGCGGGGGGCAGGCAGGTACGAGCAGTACTTC	CASTRGAGRYEQYF
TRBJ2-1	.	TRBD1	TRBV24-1	TGTGCCACCAGTGACCCCGGGACAGGGGCATACAATGAGCAGTTCTTC	CATSDPGTGAYNEQFF
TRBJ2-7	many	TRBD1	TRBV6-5	TGTGCCAGCAGGCAGGGGGCCTTCTACGAGCAGTACTTC	CASRQGAFYEQYF
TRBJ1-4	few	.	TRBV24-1	TGTGCCACCAGGGACAGTTGGAATGAAAAACTGTTTTTT	CATRDSWNEKLFF
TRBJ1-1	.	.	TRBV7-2	TGTGCCAGCAGCTTATGGCCAGGGGTGAACACTGAAGCTTTCTTT	CASSLWPGVNTEAFF
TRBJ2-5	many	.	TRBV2	TGTGCCAGCAGTGTAGGGACCAGGGAGACCCAGTACTTC	CASSVGTRETQYF
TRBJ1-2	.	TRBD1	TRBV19	TGTGCCAGTAGGACAGGGAAGGGGCATGGCTACACCTTC	CASRTGKGHGYTF
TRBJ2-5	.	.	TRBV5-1	TGCGCCAGCAGCTCCGAGGAGGGATGGAAGACCCAGTACTTC	CASSSEEGWKTQYF
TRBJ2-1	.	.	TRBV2	TGTGCCAGCAGTTTTAACAATGAGCAGTTCTTC	CASSFNNEQFF
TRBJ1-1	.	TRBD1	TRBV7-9	TGTGCCAGCAGCTTCCGGACAGGGGTCACTGAAGCTTTCTTT	CASSFRTGVTEAFF
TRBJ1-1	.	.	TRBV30	TGTGCCTGGAGTTCGGGGAACGAGGGAGCTTTCTTT	CAWSSGNEGAFF
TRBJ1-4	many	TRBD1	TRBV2	TGTGCCAGCAGCACCGAGGGACAGTCTGTCCGAGTAAAACTGTTTTTT	CASSTEGQSVRVKLFF
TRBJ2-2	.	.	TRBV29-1	TGCAGCGTTGTTTGGCAGGCGAACACCGGGGAGCTGTTTTTT	CSVVWQANTGELFF
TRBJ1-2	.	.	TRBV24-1	TGTGCCACCAAACCCGGGACAAGCAACTATGGCTACACCTTC	CATKPGTSNYGYTF
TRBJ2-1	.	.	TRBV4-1	TGCGCCAGCAGCCCAGACAGGTGGGCCTACAATGAGCAGTTCTTC	CASSPDRWAYNEQFF
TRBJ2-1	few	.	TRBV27	TGTGCCAGCAGTTTAAACTCCTACAATGAGCAGTTCTTC	CASSLNSYNEQFF
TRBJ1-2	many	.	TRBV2	TGTGCCACCTTGTCCGATGGCTACACCTTC	CATLSDGYTF
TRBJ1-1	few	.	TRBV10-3	TGTGCCAGCAGTGAAGAAACAACCCTGAACACTGAAGCTTTCTTT	CASSEETTLNTEAFF
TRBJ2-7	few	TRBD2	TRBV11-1	TGTGCCAGCAGCCCGATAGGCCGGGGGCGGGAGGGCCGTTACGAGCAGTACTTC	CASSPIGRGREGRYEQYF
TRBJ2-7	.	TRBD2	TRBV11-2	TGTGCCAGCAGCAAACTAGCGGGATCAGGGGGAGAGCAGTACTTC	CASSKLAGSGGEQYF
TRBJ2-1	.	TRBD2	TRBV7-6	TGTGCCAGCAGCTTAGAGTCTAGCGGGAACAATGAGCAGTTCTTC	CASSLESSGNNEQFF
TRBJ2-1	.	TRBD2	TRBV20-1	TGCAGTGCTAGACTAGCGGGAGGGCAGTTCTTC	CSARLAGGQFF
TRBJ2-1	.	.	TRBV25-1	TGTGCCAGCAGCTACGTGGAGTTTGGTGAGCAGTTCTTC	CASSYVEFGEQFF
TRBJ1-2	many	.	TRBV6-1	TGTGCCAGCAGTGAAGCGGACATCTATGGCTACACCTTC	CASSEADIYGYTF
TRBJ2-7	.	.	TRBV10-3	TGTGCCATCAGTTGGACAGGTACCATGGGGGGCGAGCAGTACTTC	CAISWTGTMGGEQYF
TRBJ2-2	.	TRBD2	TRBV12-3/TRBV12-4	TGTGCCAGCAGTACTCTGGGGGGGACTAGCGGGAGTGCGAACACCGGGGAGCTGTTTTTT	CASSTLGGTSGSANTGELFF
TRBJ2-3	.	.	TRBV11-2	TGTGCCAGCAGCTTAGTTTCCCGTCGGGGGAGCACAGATACGCAGTATTTT	CASSLVSRRGSTDTQYF
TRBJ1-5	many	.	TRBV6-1	TGTGCCAGCAGCGAGGGTAGCAATCAGCCCCAGCATTTT	CASSEGSNQPQHF
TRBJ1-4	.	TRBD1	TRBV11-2	TGTGCCAGCCGCTCTGCCCTGGGACAGGGCGATGAAAAACTGTTTTTT	CASRSALGQGDEKLFF
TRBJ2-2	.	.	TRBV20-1	TGCAGTGCTATCGAGGGGATTTTAAACACCGGGGAGCTGTTTTTT	CSAIEGILNTGELFF
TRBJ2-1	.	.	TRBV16	TGTGCCAGCACCGGGACTTATTCCGGTGAGCAGTTCTTC	CASTGTYSGEQFF
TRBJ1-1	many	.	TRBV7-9	TGTGCCAGCAGCTTAGCTGGCAGGGCTGAAGCTTTCTTT	CASSLAGRAEAFF
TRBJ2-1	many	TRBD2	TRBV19	TGTGCCAGTAGTATGGGACTAGCATATGAGCAGTTCTTC	CASSMGLAYEQFF
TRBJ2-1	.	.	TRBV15	TGTGCCACCAGCACACGAGTTGGGGCAGGGAATGAGCAGTTCTTC	CATSTRVGAGNEQFF
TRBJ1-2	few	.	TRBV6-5	TGTGCCAGCAGTTACGGGACGGCTACGGGCTATGGCTACACCTTC	CASSYGTATGYGYTF
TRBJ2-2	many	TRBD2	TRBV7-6	TGTGCCAGCAGCGAGACTAGCGGGGGATGGGAGGAGCTGTTTTTT	CASSETSGGWEELFF
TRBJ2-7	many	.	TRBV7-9	TGTGCCAGCAGCTTAGATCTTATGGCCGAGCAGTACTTC	CASSLDLMAEQYF
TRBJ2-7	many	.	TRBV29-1	TGCAGCGTTGAAGAGGACAGCTCCTACGAGCAGTACTTC	CSVEEDSSYEQYF
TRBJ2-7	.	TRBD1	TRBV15	TGTGCCACCAGCATGGGACAGGGGAAAAATGAGCAGTACTTC	CATSMGQGKNEQYF
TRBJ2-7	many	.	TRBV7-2	TGTGCCAGCAGCTTAGCCGGGGCCAACTACGAGCAGTACTTC	CASSLAGANYEQYF
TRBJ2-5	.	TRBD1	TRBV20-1	TGCAGTGTGGACAGGGGAGAGACCCAGTACTTC	CSVDRGETQYF
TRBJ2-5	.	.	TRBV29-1	TGCAGCGTTGAAGATCCCCAGACCAGGGAAGTTCAAGAGACCCAGTACTTC	CSVEDPQTREVQETQYF
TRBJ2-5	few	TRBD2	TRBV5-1	TGCGCCAGCAGCTTCTTGGGACTAGCGGGAGAAGAGACCCAGTACTTC	CASSFLGLAGEETQYF
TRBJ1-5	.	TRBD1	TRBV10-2	TGTGCCAGCATCGACGGAGGGGGCGCGAGCAATCAGCCCCAGCATTTT	CASIDGGGASNQPQHF
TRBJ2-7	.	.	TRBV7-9	TGTGCCAGCATGAGCGTCTCCTACGAGCAGTACTTC	CASMSVSYEQYF
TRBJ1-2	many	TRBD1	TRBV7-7	TGTGCCAGCAGCTTTTACACGACAGGGTTTGGAGGCTACACCTTC	CASSFYTTGFGGYTF
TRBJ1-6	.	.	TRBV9	TGTGCCAGCAGCGTAGGTGAAGGGGTCAAATATTCACCCCTCCACTTT	CASSVGEGVKYSPLHF
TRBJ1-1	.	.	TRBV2	TGTGCCAGCAGTGAGTTCGGAGAGGGCCTGACTTTCTTT	CASSEFGEGLTFF
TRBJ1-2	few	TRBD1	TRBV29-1	TGCAGCGTTGAGACGGACAGGGGAGTTGGCTACACCTTC	CSVETDRGVGYTF
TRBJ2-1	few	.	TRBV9	TGTGCCAGCAGCGTAAACGATGAGCAGTTCTTC	CASSVNDEQFF
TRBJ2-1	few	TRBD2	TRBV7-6	TGTGCCAGCAGCTTATTGGGCGGGGGGAACAATGAGCAGTTCTTC	CASSLLGGGNNEQFF
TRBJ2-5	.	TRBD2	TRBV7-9	TGTGCCAGCAGCGGCCGGGGGGGCTCCGAAGAGACCCAGTACTTC	CASSGRGGSEETQYF